These 11 T cell receptor beta chains share one sample of origin, sequenced in a study of cytomegalovirus exposure and HLA in healthy donors. Researchers ran the PCR with 60 Vbeta and 13 Jbeta primers. Data came from immunoSEQ multiplex PCR; TCRdb stores just in-frame clones and leaves some out. This table has around 68,000 clones, 55% to 75% appearing once. The specimen was PBMCs. These receptor sequences come from a woman younger than 45 in good health and CMV-seronegative.

The V call is TRBV10-3, the J call TRBJ1-3; D is possibly TRBD1 (5 bases). The CDR3 length is 15 residues. CDR1 is ENHRY and CDR2 is SYGVKD in the germline V gene. V lost 3 bases and J lost 0, with 9 bases in between. The CDR3 bases are TGTGCCATCAGTGATCGACAGTACTCTGGAAACACCATATATTTT. As protein: CAISDRQYSGNTIYF.

The table lists this clone with a few counts. V is TRBV5-1 and J is TRBJ2-2, with no clear D. CDR1 and CDR2 from the germline V gene are SGHRS and YFSETQ. The CDR3 length is 15 residues. V lost 1 base, J lost 5 bases, and 12 bases lay in between. The CDR3 DNA reads TGCGCCAGCAGCTTGCCTCCCCTCGGGACCGGGGAGCTGTTTTTT. Encoded protein: CASSLPPLGTGELFF.

This chain links TRBV10-3 with TRBJ1-4; 7 bases agree with TRBD1. The germline V gene encodes CDR1 ENHRY and CDR2 SYGVKD. V dropped 3 bases and J dropped 13; count of bases not matched to a gene: 14. This CDR3 spans 15 amino acids. The CDR3: CAISEEAARQGALFF. The CDR3 nucleotides read TGTGCCATCAGTGAAGAAGCGGCTCGACAGGGAGCACTGTTTTTT.

This rearrangement joins TRBV4-2 to TRBJ2-1; maybe TRBD1 (6 bases). The CDR3 is 15 amino acids. Per germline, CDR1 LGHNA and CDR2 YNFKEQ. V lost 4 bases, J lost 0 bases, and 10 bases lay in between. The chain's CDR3 is CASSRGGPSYNEQFF. CDR3 DNA: TGTGCCAGCAGCCGAGGGGGACCCTCCTACAATGAGCAGTTCTTC.

The chain employs TRBV6-5 and TRBJ1-4; 8 nucleotides match TRBD1. CDR3 length: 14 residues. Germline V gene lookup returns CDR1 MNHEY and CDR2 SVGAGI. Unmatched junction bases numbered 4, after V lost 8 bases and J lost 2 bases. CDR3 DNA sequence: TGTGCCAGCGGGACAGGTCGCACTAATGAAAAACTGTTTTTT. It translates to CASGTGRTNEKLFF.

The V call is TRBV16, the J call TRBJ1-2; TRBD1 is a possible D gene (6 bases). Trimming took off 0 bases at V and 6 bases at J, with 11 bases between the two ends. The CDR3 sequence is 14 residues long. Germline V CDR1 and CDR2: KGHSY, FQNENV. The DNA for the CDR3 is TGTGCCAGCAGCCAATCTGGTCAGGGGAATGGCTACACCTTC. It specifies CASSQSGQGNGYTF.

The chain joins TRBV4-1 to TRBJ1-4, with D perhaps TRBD1 (6 bases). The V gene's germline CDR1 is MGHRA and CDR2 YSYEKL. This CDR3 is built from 15 residues. Between the trimmed V and J ends, which lost 4 bases and 4 bases, there was a span of 13 bases. CDR3 DNA sequence: TGCGCCAGCAGCCCCGGCCAGGGGTTTAATGAAAAACTGTTTTTT. It specifies CASSPGQGFNEKLFF.

V usage is TRBV7-3 and J usage is TRBJ2-7; possible D gene TRBD2, 5 bases. Trimming cost V 2 bases and J 6 bases, with 11 bases left between them. The germline V gene has CDR1 SGHTA and CDR2 FQGTGA. The CDR3 runs to 13 residues. Here the CDR3 DNA reads TGTGCCAGCAGCTTATCGGGGTTGGGCGAGCAGTACTTC. Translating gives CASSLSGLGEQYF.

A few counts support this clone. This sequence joins TRBV10-3 and TRBJ1-4; TRBD1 matches 9 bases. CDR3 size: 15 residues. Germline V CDR1 and CDR2: ENHRY, SYGVKD. V shed 3 bases and J 12 bases; nucleotides not matched to a gene: 11. In nucleotides, the CDR3 is TGTGCCATCAGTGAAGCGGGACAGGGTGGTTTAGAACTGTTTTTT. It yields the protein CAISEAGQGGLELFF.

The chain uses TRBV4-3 and TRBJ1-2; D may be TRBD1 (6 bases). Deletions cut 1 base from V and 4 bases from J, with 16 bases between. This CDR3 contains 16 residues. Germline CDR1 and CDR2: LGHNA and YSLEER. The CDR3 DNA is TGCGCCAGCAGCCAAGGGTGGCCAGGGGAGACCTATGGCTACACCTTC. Residues: CASSQGWPGETYGYTF.

J is TRBJ1-1 and V is TRBV18; weak D call: TRBD1 (6 bases). This CDR3 has 16 amino acids. Germline V gene data show CDR1 as KGHSH and CDR2 as LQKENI. The ends were cut back, 6 bases at V and 6 bases at J, with 23 bases in the middle. This CDR3 is CASSTLGTTEVAEAFF. Written as DNA, the CDR3 is TGTGCCAGCTCTACCCTAGGGACAACCGAGGTCGCTGAAGCTTTCTTT.